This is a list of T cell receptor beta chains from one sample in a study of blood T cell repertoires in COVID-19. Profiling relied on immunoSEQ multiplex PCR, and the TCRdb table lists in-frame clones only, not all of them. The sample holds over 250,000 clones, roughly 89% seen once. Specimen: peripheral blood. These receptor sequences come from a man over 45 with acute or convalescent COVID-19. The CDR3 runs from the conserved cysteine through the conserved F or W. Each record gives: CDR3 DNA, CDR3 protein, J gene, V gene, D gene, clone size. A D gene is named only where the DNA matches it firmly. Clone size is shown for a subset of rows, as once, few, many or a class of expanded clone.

DNA: TGCGCCAGCAGCCAAGAGGCGACAGCAGCTAACTATGGCTACACCTTC; CDR3: CASSQEATAANYGYTF; J: TRBJ1-2; V: TRBV4-1; D: -; size: -
DNA: TGTGCCAGCAGCCGGGACAGTGGCAGCTCCTACGAGCAGTACTTC; CDR3: CASSRDSGSSYEQYF; J: TRBJ2-7; V: TRBV6-5; D: TRBD1; size: -
DNA: TGTGCCTGGGGGCAGGGTGCTAGCACAGATACGCAGTATTTT; CDR3: CAWGQGASTDTQYF; J: TRBJ2-3; V: TRBV30; D: -; size: -
DNA: TGTGCCAGCACCAGACGGGGGCAAGAGACCCAGTACTTC; CDR3: CASTRRGQETQYF; J: TRBJ2-5; V: TRBV11-2; D: -; size: -
DNA: TGCGCCAGCAGCGCAGCCCTAGCGGGGGGGCTGGAGACCCAGTACTTC; CDR3: CASSAALAGGLETQYF; J: TRBJ2-5; V: TRBV5-1; D: TRBD2; size: -
DNA: TGTGCCAGCAGTTACTCCCCTACTAGCGGGGGCTACGAGCAGTACTTC; CDR3: CASSYSPTSGGYEQYF; J: TRBJ2-7; V: TRBV6-6; D: TRBD2; size: -
DNA: TGTGCCAGCAGCCAACGGGGACTAGCGGGGGGAGGGGAGACCCAGTACTTC; CDR3: CASSQRGLAGGGETQYF; J: TRBJ2-5; V: TRBV3-1/TRBV3-2; D: TRBD2; size: -
DNA: TGTGCCAGCAGCAAACAGCGGGGGGGGACTAAAGAGACCCAGTACTTC; CDR3: CASSKQRGGTKETQYF; J: TRBJ2-5; V: TRBV21-1; D: -; size: many
DNA: TGTGCCATCAGTGATAGGGAGGGGCCGGTTCGGGGCTACACCTTC; CDR3: CAISDREGPVRGYTF; J: TRBJ1-2; V: TRBV10-3; D: -; size: -
DNA: TGTGCCAGCTCACCAAGGGACAGGCACTATGGCTACACCTTC; CDR3: CASSPRDRHYGYTF; J: TRBJ1-2; V: TRBV18; D: TRBD1; size: -
DNA: TGTGCCAGCAGTTTCCCCCTGCAGCCCCAGCATTTT; CDR3: CASSFPLQPQHF; J: TRBJ1-5; V: TRBV12-3/TRBV12-4; D: -; size: -
DNA: TGTGCCAGCAGCACCATACAGCCAGGGAAGGTGGAGAATGAGCAGTTCTTC; CDR3: CASSTIQPGKVENEQFF; J: TRBJ2-1; V: TRBV11-2; D: -; size: many
DNA: TGTGCCAGCAGCTTCGGGGGGGGCATGACAGATACGCAGTATTTT; CDR3: CASSFGGGMTDTQYF; J: TRBJ2-3; V: TRBV5-4; D: TRBD2; size: -
DNA: TGTGCCAGCAGCGTAGGCGTGACAGGGGACGAAAAACTGTTTTTT; CDR3: CASSVGVTGDEKLFF; J: TRBJ1-4; V: TRBV9; D: TRBD1; size: -
DNA: TGTGCCAGCAGCCGATCAGGGGGCTATTATGGCTACACCTTC; CDR3: CASSRSGGYYGYTF; J: TRBJ1-2; V: TRBV3-1/TRBV3-2; D: TRBD1; size: -
DNA: TGCGCCAGCAGGATCGGACAGGGGGAAATCGATGGCTACACCTTC; CDR3: CASRIGQGEIDGYTF; J: TRBJ1-2; V: TRBV5-1; D: TRBD1; size: -
DNA: TGCGCCAGCAGCTGGGACATCGGAAACACCATATATTTT; CDR3: CASSWDIGNTIYF; J: TRBJ1-3; V: TRBV5-1; D: -; size: few
DNA: TGTGCCAGCAGTTACAGGGGCGTTGAAGCTTTCTTT; CDR3: CASSYRGVEAFF; J: TRBJ1-1; V: TRBV6-5; D: -; size: -
DNA: TGTGCCAGTAGTATTACGGGAGTCTATCAGCCCCAGCATTTT; CDR3: CASSITGVYQPQHF; J: TRBJ1-5; V: TRBV19; D: -; size: few
DNA: TGTGCCAGCAGCTTATCTGCAGTCCTTAGCAATCAGCCCCAGCATTTT; CDR3: CASSLSAVLSNQPQHF; J: TRBJ1-5; V: TRBV7-2; D: -; size: -
DNA: TGTGCCAGCAGCTTAGGGTCCCTAAGCAATGAGCAGTTCTTC; CDR3: CASSLGSLSNEQFF; J: TRBJ2-1; V: TRBV7-8; D: -; size: -
DNA: TGTGCCAGCAGTACCCTCGGACAGGGGATAGACTACACCTTC; CDR3: CASSTLGQGIDYTF; J: TRBJ1-2; V: TRBV6-5; D: TRBD1; size: -
DNA: TGTGCCAGCAGCCCTCGGGGTTTCAACAATGAGCAGTTCTTC; CDR3: CASSPRGFNNEQFF; J: TRBJ2-1; V: TRBV9; D: -; size: -
DNA: TGTGCCTGGAGGGGGAACGGGGGAGACCCCTTCTACAATGAGCAGTTCTTC; CDR3: CAWRGNGGDPFYNEQFF; J: TRBJ2-1; V: TRBV30; D: -; size: -
DNA: TGCGCCAGCAGCTACACCTCGGGGTACACTGAAGCTTTCTTT; CDR3: CASSYTSGYTEAFF; J: TRBJ1-1; V: TRBV5-1; D: -; size: few
DNA: TGTGCCAGCAGTCTGGGACAGGGCTACTTCTACGAGCAGTACTTC; CDR3: CASSLGQGYFYEQYF; J: TRBJ2-7; V: TRBV27; D: TRBD1; size: -
DNA: TGTGCCAGTAACCCCCTAACCTCGGGTGGCTATGGCTACACCTTC; CDR3: CASNPLTSGGYGYTF; J: TRBJ1-2; V: TRBV19; D: -; size: -
DNA: TGTGCCACCCAAGACAGGGTCTCCAATCAGCCCCAGCATTTT; CDR3: CATQDRVSNQPQHF; J: TRBJ1-5; V: TRBV2; D: TRBD1; size: -
DNA: TGTGCCATCAGTCAGTCGACAGGGGGGGTCACTGAAGCTTTCTTT; CDR3: CAISQSTGGVTEAFF; J: TRBJ1-1; V: TRBV10-3; D: TRBD1; size: -
DNA: TGTGCCAGCAGACCATGGGGGACTAGCACGTATTTT; CDR3: CASRPWGTSTYF; J: TRBJ2-3; V: TRBV6-5; D: TRBD2; size: -
DNA: TGTGCCAGCAGTGGGACTAGCGGGGGGTTTGGGTCCTACAATGAGCAGTTCTTC; CDR3: CASSGTSGGFGSYNEQFF; J: TRBJ2-1; V: TRBV2; D: TRBD2; size: -
DNA: TGTGCTAGTGGTTTGGTAAGGCAGGGGGAAAACGTCCTGACTTTC; CDR3: CASGLVRQGENVLTF; J: TRBJ2-6; V: TRBV12-5; D: TRBD1; size: -
DNA: TGTGCCTGGAGTCCACACGCGCGGGGTGAGCAGTTCTTC; CDR3: CAWSPHARGEQFF; J: TRBJ2-1; V: TRBV30; D: -; size: -
DNA: TGTGCCAGCAGCTTAGTAGGGGGCTTTAACACCGGGGAGCTGTTTTTT; CDR3: CASSLVGGFNTGELFF; J: TRBJ2-2; V: TRBV7-3; D: TRBD1; size: -
DNA: TGTGCCAGCAGCTTAGGTCTCAGACAAGAGACCCAGTACTTC; CDR3: CASSLGLRQETQYF; J: TRBJ2-5; V: TRBV7-2; D: -; size: few
DNA: TGCGCCAGCAGCCTTCGGGTCTCACAAAATCAGCCCCAGCATTTT; CDR3: CASSLRVSQNQPQHF; J: TRBJ1-5; V: TRBV4-1; D: -; size: -
DNA: TGCGCCAGCAGTCCCGGGACAGGGAGCCCTGAAGCTTTCTTT; CDR3: CASSPGTGSPEAFF; J: TRBJ1-1; V: TRBV5-1; D: TRBD1; size: few
DNA: TGCGCCAGCAGCTTCCCCAGCGGGGGGGTCAATGAGCAGTTCTTC; CDR3: CASSFPSGGVNEQFF; J: TRBJ2-1; V: TRBV5-1; D: TRBD2; size: -
DNA: TGTGCCAGCAGCGTATGGGGTAGCGGGGAGGAGCAGTTCTTC; CDR3: CASSVWGSGEEQFF; J: TRBJ2-1; V: TRBV9; D: TRBD2; size: -
DNA: TGTGCCATCAGTGGCCGGGGGGCCGGCGAGCAGTACTTC; CDR3: CAISGRGAGEQYF; J: TRBJ2-7; V: TRBV10-3; D: -; size: -
DNA: TGTGCCAGCAGTTTATACGGGTCTGAAAAACTGTTTTTT; CDR3: CASSLYGSEKLFF; J: TRBJ1-4; V: TRBV27; D: -; size: -
DNA: TGTGCCAGCAGCCTTCTCTATGGCTACACCTTC; CDR3: CASSLLYGYTF; J: TRBJ1-2; V: TRBV3-1/TRBV3-2; D: -; size: once
DNA: TGTGCCAGCAGCCGGGAGGACAGGGCCTATCTAGGCTACACCTTC; CDR3: CASSREDRAYLGYTF; J: TRBJ1-2; V: TRBV2; D: TRBD1; size: -
DNA: TGTGCCAGCACCTATGGAGAGGGTAACGAGCAGTACTTC; CDR3: CASTYGEGNEQYF; J: TRBJ2-7; V: TRBV6-5; D: -; size: -
DNA: TGTGCCAGCAGTTTCGGACAGGAGTACCAAGAGACCCAGTACTTC; CDR3: CASSFGQEYQETQYF; J: TRBJ2-5; V: TRBV5-4; D: TRBD1; size: -
DNA: TGCAGCGGAACTAGCGGGGGGGCTTGGGAGCAGTTCTTC; CDR3: CSGTSGGAWEQFF; J: TRBJ2-1; V: TRBV29-1; D: TRBD2; size: -
DNA: TGTGCCAGCAGCCAGGGACAGGGGGACGCCTATGGCTACACCTTC; CDR3: CASSQGQGDAYGYTF; J: TRBJ1-2; V: TRBV3-1/TRBV3-2; D: TRBD1; size: -
DNA: TGCGCCAGCAGCAGTGCCGGTACCGGGGAGCTGTTTTTT; CDR3: CASSSAGTGELFF; J: TRBJ2-2; V: TRBV5-1; D: -; size: -